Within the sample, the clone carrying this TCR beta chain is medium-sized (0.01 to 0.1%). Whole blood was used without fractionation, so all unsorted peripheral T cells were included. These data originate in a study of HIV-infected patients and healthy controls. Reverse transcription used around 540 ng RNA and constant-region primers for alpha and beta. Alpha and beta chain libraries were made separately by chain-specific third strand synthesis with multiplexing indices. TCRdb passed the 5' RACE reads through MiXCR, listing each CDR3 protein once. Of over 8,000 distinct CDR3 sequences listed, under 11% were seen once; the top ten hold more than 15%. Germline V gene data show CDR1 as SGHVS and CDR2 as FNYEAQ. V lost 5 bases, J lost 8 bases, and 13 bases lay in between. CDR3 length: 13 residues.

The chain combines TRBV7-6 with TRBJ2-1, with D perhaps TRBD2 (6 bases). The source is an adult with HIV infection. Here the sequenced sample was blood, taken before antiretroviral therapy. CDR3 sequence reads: CASSREIFHEQFF. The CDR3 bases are TGTGCCAGCAGCCGGGAGATATTCCATGAGCAGTTCTTC.